One sample yielded the 19 T cell receptor beta chains listed below, sequenced in a study of T cell responses to AZD1222 COVID-19 vaccine listed by TCRdb under 2021. The time point label here, explained by the study, means: baseline before first vaccination. The library was produced with the immunoSEQ multiplex PCR assay. The immuneACCESS repertoire file appears here via TCRdb, limited to in-frame rearrangements. These files lack a portion of the clones; in checked studies, under half of the deficit traces to unresolved V genes, and the cause of the others is not known. Counted in this sample were about 120,000 clones; about 89% of them appeared once. The ten largest clones take up less than 6.5% of the sample. The sample here was peripheral blood, taken on day 0 of AZD1222 vaccination. Receptors originate from an adult in good health.

V usage is TRBV11-3 and J usage is TRBJ1-3; D ambiguous. This CDR3 has 14 amino acids. Trimming cost V 5 bases and J 2 bases, with 10 bases left between them. Looked up from germline, CDR1 is SGHNT and CDR2 is YENEEA. The CDR3 DNA is TGTGCCAGCAGCCCGGGAGGGCCTGGAAACACCATATATTTT. Translation gives CASSPGGPGNTIYF.

The V gene is TRBV3-1 (or the pseudogene TRBV3-2), the J gene TRBJ2-5, with D hard to call. This CDR3 region has 11 residues. V gave up 1 base and J gave up 4 bases, with 1 base separating them. In germline, CDR1 is LGHDT, CDR2 YNNKEL (reference sequence). The chain's CDR3 is CASSQAETQYF. CDR3 coding DNA: TGTGCCAGCAGCCAAGCAGAGACCCAGTACTTC.

The chain carries TRBV5-4 and TRBJ2-7; no clear D. V lost 0 bases and J 2 bases, leaving 3 bases between the germline ends. The V gene's germline CDR1 is SGHNT and CDR2 YYREEE (reference sequence). CDR3 length equals 12 residues. The CDR3 spells CASSLGAYEQYF. The CDR3 DNA reads as TGTGCCAGCAGCTTGGGGGCCTACGAGCAGTACTTC.

The chain employs TRBV2 and TRBJ2-7, with D perhaps assigned TRBD1 or TRBD2 (5 bases each). CDR3 length: 11 residues. Per germline, CDR1 SNHLY and CDR2 FYNNEI. Trimming took off 8 bases at V and 5 bases at J, with 10 bases between the two ends. As DNA, the CDR3 is TGTGCCAGCGCCCTGGGGGACGAGCAGTACTTC. Translating it yields CASALGDEQYF.

The chain's CDR3 is CATSDHQQLHGYTF. The CDR3 DNA follows: TGTGCCACCTCGGATCATCAGCAGTTGCACGGCTACACCTTC. The V and J genes are TRBV25-1 and TRBJ1-2; D ambiguous. The CDR3 is 14 residues long. The V gene's germline CDR1 is MGHDK and CDR2 SYGVNS. V shed 10 bases and J shed 8 bases, with 23 bases lying between them.

J is TRBJ1-5 and V is TRBV30; D is unclear. The V and J ends lost 0 bases and 5 bases respectively, with 14 bases between them. Germline assignment: CDR1 GTSNPN and CDR2 SVGIG (reference sequence). There are 15 residues in the CDR3. The CDR3 loop is CAWSVGQVFYQPQHF. The CDR3 region has the DNA TGTGCCTGGAGTGTAGGGCAAGTATTTTATCAGCCCCAGCATTTT.

The chain has TRBV14 and TRBJ1-1; D gene unclear. V was trimmed by 4 bases and J by 6 bases, leaving 15 bases between them. Looked up from germline, CDR1 is SGHDN and CDR2 is FVKESK. The CDR3 sequence is 14 residues long. The CDR3 loop reads CASSLNLRESEAFF. CDR3 in DNA: TGTGCCAGCAGCCTTAACCTCCGGGAATCTGAAGCTTTCTTT.

The genes are TRBV20-1 and TRBJ1-5; D is undetermined. CDR1 is DFQATT, CDR2 SNEGSKA, per germline (reference sequence). This CDR3 contains 9 residues. Trimming left V 6 bases short and J 6 bases short, with 3 bases between. In DNA, the CDR3 is TGCAGTGCGGGTCAGCCCCAGCATTTT. Protein sequence: CSAGQPQHF.

This sequence joins TRBV3-1 (or the pseudogene TRBV3-2) and TRBJ1-5, with D unclear. The CDR3 has 15 residues. Germline V gene lookup returns CDR1 LGHDT and CDR2 YNNKEL (reference sequence). Trimming took 1 base from V and 6 from J, leaving 13 bases between them. CDR3 amino acids: CASSQGPTAIQPQHF. CDR3 coding DNA: TGTGCCAGCAGCCAAGGCCCCACAGCCATTCAGCCCCAGCATTTT.

V and J are TRBV6-5 and TRBJ2-4; D might be TRBD1 or TRBD2, each matching 5 bases. V dropped 8 bases and J dropped 2 bases, with 13 bases sitting between them. Germline values: CDR1 MNHEY, CDR2 SVGAGI. This CDR3 contains 14 residues. CDR3 protein: CASRGEGPKNIQYF. The CDR3 DNA reads TGTGCCAGCCGGGGTGAGGGGCCCAAAAACATTCAGTACTTC.

In the case of this clone: A read error may account for a junction end that differs from germline. The J gene is TRBJ1-5, the V gene TRBV3-1 (or the pseudogene TRBV3-2); D possibly corresponds to TRBD1 (5 bases). Germline CDR1 reads LGHDT; CDR2 reads YNNKEL (reference sequence). The CDR3 runs to 12 residues. CDR3: CASSQVGGGVFF. In DNA, the CDR3 is TGTGCCAGCAGCCAAGTCGGTGGGGGGGTTTTTTTT.

The gene calls are TRBV18 and TRBJ2-2, with TRBD1 matching 7 bases. Germline assignment: CDR1 KGHSH and CDR2 LQKENI. CDR3 length: 14 amino acids. With 4 bases clipped from V and 5 bases from J, the junction kept 4 bases outside the gene matches. In DNA form, the CDR3 reads TGTGCCAGCTCACAGGGGGCTGGGACCGGGGAGCTGTTTTTT. Protein: CASSQGAGTGELFF. Complete variable domain (other parts from reference TRBV18 and TRBJ2-2): NAGVMQNPRHLVRRRGQEARLRCSPMKGHSHVYWYRQLPEEGLKFMVYLQKENIIDESGMPKERFSAEFPKEGPSILRIQQVVRGDSAAYFCASSQGAGTGELFFGEGSRLTVL.

The chain couples TRBV19 to TRBJ2-5, with D tentatively TRBD1 (5 bases). Germline CDR1 reads LNHDA; CDR2 reads SQIVND (reference sequence). Trimming shortened V by 1 base and J by 3 bases, and 18 bases separated the two germline ends. The CDR3 extends over 17 amino acids. CDR3 residues: CASSIGWGRWAEETQYF. CDR3 in DNA: TGTGCCAGTAGTATAGGATGGGGCAGGTGGGCTGAAGAGACCCAGTACTTC.

This rearrangement joins TRBV6-2 or TRBV6-3 to TRBJ2-7; D not certain. CDR3 size: 17 residues. Germline values: CDR1 MNHEY, CDR2 SVGEGT. V was cut by 7 bases and J by 0 bases, with 22 bases left in between. CDR3 in DNA: TGTGCCAGCACCCCTCGGCAGTTCGACCCAGGCTCCTACGAGCAGTACTTC. Protein product: CASTPRQFDPGSYEQYF.

Only one count was recorded for this clone. This chain connects TRBV5-5 to TRBJ2-1; D might be TRBD2 (6 bases). The germline CDR1 and CDR2 sequences are SGHKS and YYEKEE (reference sequence). V was shortened by 3 bases and J by 4 bases, with 14 bases between the two germline ends. The CDR3 sequence is 15 residues long. The CDR3 protein is CASSSGLGVYNEQFF. The CDR3 nucleotides read TGTGCCAGCAGCTCGGGACTTGGGGTGTACAATGAGCAGTTCTTC.

The rearrangement uses TRBV27 and TRBJ1-5; D might be TRBD1 (5 bases). V was clipped by 6 bases and J by 3 bases, with 15 bases between them. Germline V gives CDR1 MNHEY, CDR2 SMNVEV (reference sequence). The CDR3 is 15 amino acids. As DNA, the CDR3 is TGTGCCAGCAGCCTGGAGGGGCGAGTCAATCAGCCCCAGCATTTT. This gives the protein CASSLEGRVNQPQHF.

CDR3 bases: TGTGCCAGCAGCTTAGGGTCCGGGGTTGATACGCAGTATTTT. Residues: CASSLGSGVDTQYF. This chain connects TRBV7-2 to TRBJ2-3, with a tentative D call TRBD2 (5 bases). This CDR3 contains 14 residues. The V and J ends lost 1 base and 6 bases respectively, with 11 bases between them. In germline, CDR1 is SGHTA, CDR2 FQGNSA. The variable domain in full, with the rest retrieved from reference TRBV7-2 and TRBJ2-3, is GAGVSQSPSNKVTEKGKDVELRCDPISGHTALYWYRQSLGQGLEFLIYFQGNSAPDKSGLPSDRFSAERTGGSVSTLTIQRTQQEDSAVYLCASSLGSGVDTQYFGPGTRLTVL.

This clone has a handful of counts. J is TRBJ2-1 and V is TRBV3-1 (or the pseudogene TRBV3-2); no definite D call. Germline assignment: CDR1 LGHDT and CDR2 YNNKEL (reference sequence). The CDR3 is 14 residues long. V lost 8 bases to trimming and J lost 0 bases, with 11 bases between them. CDR3 in DNA: TGTGCCAGCGGAAAATTGTACTCCTACAATGAGCAGTTCTTC. Protein: CASGKLYSYNEQFF.

The gene calls are TRBV5-8 and TRBJ2-2; D remains unclear. Trimming took off 0 bases at V and 2 bases at J, with 8 bases between the two ends. This CDR3 spans 15 amino acids. Germline CDR1 and CDR2: SGHTS and YDEGEE. Here the CDR3 DNA reads TGTGCCAGCAGCTTGGTGGGGTTTAACACCGGGGAGCTGTTTTTT. Translated, it gives CASSLVGFNTGELFF. Full variable domain (remainder filled in from reference TRBV5-8 and TRBJ2-2): EAGVTQSPTHLIKTRGQQATLRCSPISGHTSVYWYQQALGLGLQFLLWYDEGEERNRGNFPPRFSGRQFPNYSSELNVNALELEDSALYLCASSLVGFNTGELFFGEGSRLTVL.